Each of the 19 T cell receptor beta chains below was sequenced from the same sample in a study of blood T cell repertoires in COVID-19. Profiled with immunoSEQ multiplex PCR; TCRdb holds only in-frame clones, not every one. The table records a few hundred thousand clones, 75% to 90% of them present only once. Sequenced material: peripheral blood. The receptors were gathered from a woman aged 55-69 years with COVID-19, enrolled during active disease.

This clone was recorded only once. The J gene is TRBJ2-7, the V gene TRBV7-9; D is possibly TRBD1 (6 bases). CDR1 and CDR2 from the germline V gene are SEHNR and FQNEAQ (reference sequence). The CDR3 is 13 amino acids. V dropped 8 bases and J dropped 3 bases, with 14 bases sitting between them. DNA of the CDR3: TGTGCCAGCGGCGACGACAGGAACTACGAGCAGTACTTC. Protein product: CASGDDRNYEQYF.

The genes are TRBV7-9 and TRBJ1-2; 7 bases map to TRBD1. The germline V gene encodes CDR1 SEHNR and CDR2 FQNEAQ (reference sequence). The V and J ends lost 0 bases and 2 bases, in that order; junction bases with no gene match: 6. The CDR3 consists of 16 residues. The CDR3 reads CASSLAWQGVNYGYTF. CDR3 sequence (DNA): TGTGCCAGCAGCTTAGCCTGGCAGGGGGTGAACTATGGCTACACCTTC.

This chain uses TRBV11-3 with TRBJ2-7, with D perhaps TRBD1 (6 bases). The CDR3 contains 14 residues. Germline lookup yields CDR1 SGHNT and CDR2 YENEEA. The ends were cut back, 4 bases at V and 6 bases at J, with 16 bases in the middle. The DNA of the CDR3 is TGTGCCAGCAGCTCGGGACAACCTTTTGGCGAGCAGTACTTC. Its protein product is CASSSGQPFGEQYF.

This rearrangement joins TRBV27 to TRBJ2-7, with 7 bases that match TRBD1. V lost 6 bases to trimming and J lost 4 bases; unmatched junction nucleotides: 9. The CDR3 loop spans 14 amino acids. Germline V gene lookup returns CDR1 MNHEY and CDR2 SMNVEV (reference sequence). The CDR3 coding sequence is TGTGCCAGCAGCCCTGACAGGGAAAATTACGAGCAGTACTTC. It codes for CASSPDRENYEQYF.

The chain is built from TRBV6-2 or TRBV6-3 and TRBJ2-7; 7 bases map to TRBD1. This CDR3 is built from 13 residues. Trimming at V came to 7 bases and at J to 1 base, leaving 4 bases not matched to a gene. Germline V CDR1 and CDR2: MNHEY, SVGEGT. CDR3 residues: CASNPTGSYEQYF. The CDR3 DNA sequence: TGTGCCAGCAACCCGACAGGGTCCTACGAGCAGTACTTC.

The V call is TRBV7-3, the J call TRBJ1-2, with D possibly matching TRBD1 (6 bases). Trimming pared 0 bases from V and 6 bases from J, leaving 14 bases between. The V gene's germline CDR1 is SGHTA and CDR2 FQGTGA. The CDR3 is 15 residues long. CDR3 DNA sequence: TGTGCCAGCAGCTTAACGAGGGGGAATAAGGATGGCTACACCTTC. It translates to CASSLTRGNKDGYTF.

The J gene is TRBJ1-3, the V gene TRBV4-2; no clear D. The germline CDR1 and CDR2 sequences are LGHNA and YNFKEQ. The CDR3 is 15 residues long. Deletions cut 3 bases from V and 0 bases from J, with 9 bases between. The CDR3 loop reads CASSQPGVSGNTIYF. The CDR3 region has the DNA TGTGCCAGCAGCCAGCCGGGAGTCTCTGGAAACACCATATATTTT.

The chain uses TRBV11-2 and TRBJ2-7; 9 nucleotides align to TRBD1. There are 14 residues in the CDR3. With 6 bases clipped from V and 4 bases from J, the junction kept 7 bases outside the gene matches. Germline V gene sequence: CDR1 SGHAT, CDR2 FQNNGV. CDR3 in amino acids: CASSTGTGLYEQYF. The CDR3 DNA is TGTGCCAGCAGTACCGGGACAGGGTTATACGAGCAGTACTTC.

The chain couples TRBV19 to TRBJ2-2; TRBD1 matches 9 bases. This CDR3 has 15 amino acids. Trimming took 3 bases from V and 6 from J; bases not matched to a gene: 5. Germline loops: CDR1 LNHDA, CDR2 SQIVND (reference sequence). The CDR3 DNA follows: TGTGCCAGTAGTATGATCGGGACAGGGTCCGGGGAGCTGTTTTTT. It specifies CASSMIGTGSGELFF.

The chain combines TRBV3-1 (or the pseudogene TRBV3-2) with TRBJ2-7, with 11 bases lining up with TRBD2. This CDR3 is 16 amino acids long. Germline trimming cut 3 bases from V and 1 base from J; bases unmatched to any gene: 5. CDR1 and CDR2 from the germline V gene are LGHDT and YNNKEL (reference sequence). The CDR3 sequence is CASSHGGTSGSYEQYF. The CDR3 DNA reads TGTGCCAGCAGCCATGGCGGGACTAGCGGATCCTACGAGCAGTACTTC.

In DNA form, the CDR3 reads TGTGCCAGCAGCGTTTACGGGGGGGCATGGGATGAGCAGTTCTTC. Translating gives CASSVYGGAWDEQFF. The rearrangement links TRBV9 to TRBJ2-1; 8 nucleotides align to TRBD2. With V trimmed by 2 bases and J by 8 bases, 9 bases remained unmatched. Germline V CDR1 and CDR2: SGDLS, YYNGEE. The CDR3 is made up of 15 amino acids.

This chain uses TRBV12-3 or TRBV12-4 with TRBJ2-1; D is unresolved. The CDR3 runs 12 residues. V shed 6 bases and J shed 8 bases, with 11 bases lying between them. The CDR3 reads CASRDESDEQFF. CDR3 coding DNA: TGTGCCAGCAGAGATGAGAGCGATGAGCAGTTCTTC.

This clone has more than one count but fewer than ten. The chain has TRBV7-2 and TRBJ1-3; D is unresolved. V lost 2 bases and J lost 2, with 4 bases in between. The germline V gene encodes CDR1 SGHTA and CDR2 FQGNSA. CDR3 size: 13 residues. The CDR3 DNA reads as TGTGCCAGCAGCTTAACTCCTGGAAACACCATATATTTT. Protein: CASSLTPGNTIYF.

The chain is built from TRBV7-3 and TRBJ2-5; 8 positions agree with TRBD1. The J segment lost 5 bases and the V segment lost 5 bases, leaving 4 bases of the junction unmatched. Germline V gives CDR1 SGHTA, CDR2 FQGTGA. The CDR3 runs 13 residues. CDR3 in DNA: TGTGCCAGCAGCCAGGGGGCCGCGGAGACCCAGTACTTC. As protein: CASSQGAAETQYF.

The J gene is TRBJ1-1, the V gene TRBV19, with D possibly TRBD1 on 6 matching bases. CDR1 is LNHDA, CDR2 SQIVND, per germline (reference sequence). The CDR3 covers 14 residues. Trimming removed 6 bases from V and 6 bases from J, with 17 bases in between. The CDR3 coding sequence is TGTGCCAGTAGCCTAGACACAGGGAAGGCTGAAGCTTTCTTT. Protein: CASSLDTGKAEAFF.

The chain has TRBV11-3 and TRBJ1-5; a weak D match, TRBD1 (5 bases). The CDR3 has 14 residues. The germline V and J ends were trimmed by 2 bases and 1 base, with 6 bases remaining between them. CDR1 and CDR2 (germline): SGHNT, YENEEA. DNA for the CDR3: TGTGCCAGCAGCTTACGGGGGAGCAATCAGCCCCAGCATTTT. Protein: CASSLRGSNQPQHF. Using reference TRBV11-3 and TRBJ1-5 for the parts outside the CDR3, the full variable domain is EAGVVQSPRYKIIEKKQPVAFWCNPISGHNTLYWYLQNLGQGPELLIRYENEEAVDDSQLPKDRFSAERLKGVDSTLKIQPAELGDSAVYLCASSLRGSNQPQHFGDGTRLSIL.

The rearrangement links TRBV7-9 to TRBJ1-4; possibly TRBD1 for D (6 bases). The CDR3 length is 17 residues. Trimming shortened V by 3 bases and J by 0 bases, and 14 bases separated the two germline ends. The germline V gene encodes CDR1 SEHNR and CDR2 FQNEAQ (reference sequence). The CDR3, as DNA: TGTGCCAGCAGCTTGCCAGCTACAGGGACAACTAATGAAAAACTGTTTTTT. It codes for CASSLPATGTTNEKLFF.

This clone showed up just once. This sequence joins TRBV9 and TRBJ2-7; 9 nucleotides align to TRBD1. CDR3 size: 16 residues. Trimming removed 4 bases from V and 0 bases from J; junction bases left unmatched: 8. Germline lookup yields CDR1 SGDLS and CDR2 YYNGEE. The CDR3 nucleotides read TGTGCCAGCAGCCCCGGGACAGGGAGTTTCTCCTACGAGCAGTACTTC. Its protein is CASSPGTGSFSYEQYF.

DNA for the CDR3: TGTGCCAGCAGTTCGGGACTAGCGGGAGGCTTCTACGAGCAGTACTTC. As protein: CASSSGLAGGFYEQYF. J is TRBJ2-7 and V is TRBV6-2 or TRBV6-3; 15 bases are a match to TRBD2. V lost 4 bases, J lost 3 bases, and 4 bases stayed unmatched. The V gene's germline CDR1 is MNHEY and CDR2 SVGEGT. This CDR3 comprises 16 residues.